This TCR beta chain appears in the sequencing data of a study of T cell responses to AZD1222 COVID-19 vaccine. This CDR3 is built from 14 residues. V was cut by 1 base and J by 4 bases, with 10 bases left in between. CDR1 and CDR2 (germline): LGHNA, YSLEER. To note about this clone: Its antigen is still unknown.

Here immunoSEQ multiplex PCR was the method, and the copy in TCRdb shows in-frame clones only, minus some. Altogether roughly 130,000 clones are present, 80% to 95% being singletons, with the ten largest covering approximately 3.7%. General study findings and limits: There were mostly white British donors and more females than males, and clonal diversity was possibly underestimated.

The clonotype was recovered from an adult who received the AZD1222 COVID-19 vaccine. This chain uses TRBV4-3 with TRBJ1-2; maybe TRBD1 (5 bases). Sequencing used peripheral blood, obtained 28 days after the second AZD1222 dose. CDR3 bases: TGCGCCAGCAGCCAAGGGGGGAGCACCTATGGCTACACCTTC. Its translation: CASSQGGSTYGYTF.